This TCR beta chain was sequenced during a study of Ad26.COV2.S vaccination and SARS-CoV-2 variants. Study-level points and caveats: Measurement of non-spike TCR breadth gave similar results in vaccine and placebo recipients.

This CDR3 is 13 amino acids long. Looked up from germline, CDR1 is MNHNS and CDR2 is SASEGT. The J segment lost 8 bases and the V segment lost 11 bases, leaving 12 bases of the junction unmatched. Treatment defined: over 15 received Ad26.COV2.S at low or high dose, single or two shots; about five received placebo; per-sample allocation not given. Sampling occurred on day 63 after the first vaccine or placebo injection. As for this clone: Its antigen is as yet unknown.

The repertoire was sequenced with immunoSEQ multiplex PCR; TCRdb's copy has only in-frame clones and lacks some. The sample has some 300,000 clones, just under 85% seen once. This clonotype was sampled from a person between 18 and 59 years old who received the Ad26.COV2.S COVID-19 vaccine or a placebo. Source: peripheral blood, taken in a trial of Ad26.COV2.S vaccine versus placebo. The chain links TRBV6-1 to TRBJ1-2; 9 bases match TRBD1. The CDR3 loop reads CAHRQGDTRGYTF. As DNA, the CDR3 is TGTGCCCACAGACAGGGGGATACGCGAGGCTACACCTTC.